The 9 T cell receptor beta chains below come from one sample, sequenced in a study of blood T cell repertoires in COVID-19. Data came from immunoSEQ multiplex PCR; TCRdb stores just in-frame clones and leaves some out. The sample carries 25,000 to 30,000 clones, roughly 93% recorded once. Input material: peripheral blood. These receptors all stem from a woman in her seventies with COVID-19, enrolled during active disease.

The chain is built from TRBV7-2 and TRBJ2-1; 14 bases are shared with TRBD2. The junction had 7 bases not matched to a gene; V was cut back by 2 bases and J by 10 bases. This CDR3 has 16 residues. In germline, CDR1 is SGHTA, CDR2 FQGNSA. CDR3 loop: CASSLPGTSGRREQFF. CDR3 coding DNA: TGTGCCAGCAGCTTACCAGGGACTAGCGGGAGACGGGAGCAGTTCTTC.

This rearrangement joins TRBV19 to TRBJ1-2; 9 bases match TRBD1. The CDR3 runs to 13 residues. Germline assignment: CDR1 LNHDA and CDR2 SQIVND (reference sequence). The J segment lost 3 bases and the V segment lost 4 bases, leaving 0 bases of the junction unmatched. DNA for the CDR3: TGTGCCAGTAGTAGGACAGGGGACTATGGCTACACCTTC. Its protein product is CASSRTGDYGYTF.

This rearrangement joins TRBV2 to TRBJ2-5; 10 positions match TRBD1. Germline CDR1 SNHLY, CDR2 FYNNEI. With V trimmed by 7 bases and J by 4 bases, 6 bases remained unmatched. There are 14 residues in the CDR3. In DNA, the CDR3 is TGTGCCAGCACCAGACAGGGGGCCTCAGAGACCCAGTACTTC. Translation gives CASTRQGASETQYF.

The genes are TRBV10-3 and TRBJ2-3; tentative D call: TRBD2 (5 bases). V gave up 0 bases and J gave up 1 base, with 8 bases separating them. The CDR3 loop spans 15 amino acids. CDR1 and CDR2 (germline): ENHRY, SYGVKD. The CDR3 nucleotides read TGTGCCATCAGTGAGTCGAGGGATGGCACAGATACGCAGTATTTT. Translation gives CAISESRDGTDTQYF.

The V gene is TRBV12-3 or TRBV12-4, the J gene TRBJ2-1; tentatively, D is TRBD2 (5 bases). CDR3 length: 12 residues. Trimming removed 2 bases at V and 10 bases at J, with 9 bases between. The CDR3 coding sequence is TGTGCCAGCAGTTTACAGGAGCGGGAGCAGTTCTTC. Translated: CASSLQEREQFF.

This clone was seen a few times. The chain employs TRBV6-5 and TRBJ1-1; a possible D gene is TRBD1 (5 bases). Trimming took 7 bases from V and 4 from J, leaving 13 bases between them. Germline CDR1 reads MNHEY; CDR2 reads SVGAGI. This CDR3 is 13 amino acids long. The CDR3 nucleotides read TGTGCCAGCAACCAGGGTAGAATCACTGAAGCTTTCTTT. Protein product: CASNQGRITEAFF.

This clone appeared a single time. CDR3 bases: TGTGCCTGGAGGACAGGGATGGGGGTGGGTGAAAAACTGTTTTTT. It encodes CAWRTGMGVGEKLFF. The chain joins TRBV30 to TRBJ1-4; 7 nucleotides line up with TRBD1. With V trimmed by 3 bases and J by 7 bases, 11 bases remained unmatched. CDR3 length: 15 amino acids. Germline V gene sequence: CDR1 GTSNPN, CDR2 SVGIG (reference sequence).

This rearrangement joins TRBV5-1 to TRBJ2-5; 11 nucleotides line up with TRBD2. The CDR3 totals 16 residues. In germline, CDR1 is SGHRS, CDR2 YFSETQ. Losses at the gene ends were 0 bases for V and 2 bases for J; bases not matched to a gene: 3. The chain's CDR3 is CASSLARLAGQETQYF. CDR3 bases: TGCGCCAGCAGCTTGGCCCGACTAGCGGGACAAGAGACCCAGTACTTC.

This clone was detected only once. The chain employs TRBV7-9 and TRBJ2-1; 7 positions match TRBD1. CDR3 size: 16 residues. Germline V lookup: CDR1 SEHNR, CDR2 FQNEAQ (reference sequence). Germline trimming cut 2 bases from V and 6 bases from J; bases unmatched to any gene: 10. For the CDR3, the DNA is TGTGCCAGCAGCTTATTGCTGGGCTCAGGGGGCAATGAGCAGTTCTTC. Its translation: CASSLLLGSGGNEQFF.